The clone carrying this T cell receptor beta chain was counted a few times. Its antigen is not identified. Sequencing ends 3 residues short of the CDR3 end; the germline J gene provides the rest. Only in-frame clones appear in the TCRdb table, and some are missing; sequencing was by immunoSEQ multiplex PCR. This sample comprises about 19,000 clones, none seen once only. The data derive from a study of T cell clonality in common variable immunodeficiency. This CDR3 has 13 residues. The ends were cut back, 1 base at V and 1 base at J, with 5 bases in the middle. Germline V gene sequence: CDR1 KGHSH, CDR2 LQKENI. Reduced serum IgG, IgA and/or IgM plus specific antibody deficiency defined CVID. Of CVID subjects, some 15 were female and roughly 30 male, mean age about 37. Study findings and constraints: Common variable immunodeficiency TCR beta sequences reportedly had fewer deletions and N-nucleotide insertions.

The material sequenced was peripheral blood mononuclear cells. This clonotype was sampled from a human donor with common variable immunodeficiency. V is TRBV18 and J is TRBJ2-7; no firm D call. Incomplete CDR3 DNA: TGTGCCAGCTCACCACGAACTTCCTACGAG. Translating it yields CASSPRTSYE. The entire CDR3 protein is CASSPRTSYEQYF.